Sequencing of this TCR beta chain was carried out in a study of blood T cell repertoires in COVID-19. Germline V lookup: CDR1 SGHKS, CDR2 YYEKEE (reference sequence). V gave up 3 bases and J gave up 7 bases; unmatched junction bases: 10. This CDR3 region has 17 residues. TCRdb keeps only in-frame clones here, not all; method: immunoSEQ multiplex PCR. This table holds around 72,000 clones, more than 90% found once. What was sequenced was peripheral blood. The receptor was isolated from a human donor with active COVID-19. The donor label of this sample is uncertain. The chain couples TRBV5-5 to TRBJ1-4; 12 nucleotides line up with TRBD1. For the CDR3, the DNA is TGTGCCAGCAGCTCGTCCCGGGACAGGGGGCTTGGTGAAAAACTGTTTTTT. Encoded protein: CASSSSRDRGLGEKLFF.